This entry lists 5 T cell receptor beta chains sequenced from one sample in a study of OX40 agonist ivuxolimab in advanced cancers. Only in-frame clones appear in the TCRdb table, and some are missing; sequencing was by immunoSEQ multiplex PCR. The table has about 76,000 clones, over 75% seen once; the top ten hold about 3%. The material sequenced was CD4+ or CD8+ T cells sorted from blood, taken in a trial of the OX40 agonist ivuxolimab. Receptors originate from an adult with an advanced solid tumor such as melanoma, head and neck, liver or kidney cancer.

The chain employs TRBV27 and TRBJ2-2; TRBD2 is a possible D gene (5 bases). V shed 5 bases and J shed 6 bases, with 19 bases lying between them. Germline-derived CDR1 and CDR2 are MNHEY and SMNVEV (reference sequence). The CDR3 sequence is 16 residues long. The CDR3, as DNA: TGTGCCAGCAGTCCAGTTAGGGCGGGCGGTTCCGGGGAGCTGTTTTTT. The encoded protein is CASSPVRAGGSGELFF.

Turning to this clone: The sample has other DNA sequences that encode this CDR3 too. This chain joins TRBV30 and TRBJ1-4; maybe TRBD1 (6 bases). This CDR3 region has 18 residues. The germline V gene encodes CDR1 GTSNPN and CDR2 SVGIG (reference sequence). The V end lost 2 bases, the J end lost 7 bases, and 26 bases lay between the germline ends. CDR3 coding DNA: TGTGCCTGGAGTCAAGCCGTTGGGTGGGGGGGCTGGGGTGAAAAACTGTTTTTT. This codes for CAWSQAVGWGGWGEKLFF.

The rearrangement links TRBV28 to TRBJ1-2; D is perhaps TRBD1 (5 bases). Trimming shortened V by 5 bases and J by 3 bases, and 19 bases separated the two germline ends. Germline CDR1 is MDHEN and CDR2 is SYDVKM. This CDR3 has 16 residues. The CDR3 nucleotides read TGTGCCAGCAGTCTTAATAGGGGTAATTCTCACTATGGCTACACCTTC. This gives the protein CASSLNRGNSHYGYTF.

CDR3 sequence: CASRSGSIANTGELFF. CDR3 DNA: TGTGCCAGCAGGTCGGGATCTATAGCTAACACCGGGGAGCTGTTTTTT. The chain employs TRBV7-3 and TRBJ2-2, with a weak D call TRBD2 (5 bases). The germline V gene encodes CDR1 SGHTA and CDR2 FQGTGA. The CDR3 is 16 amino acids. Deletions cut 6 bases from V and 2 bases from J, with 16 bases between.

The V gene is TRBV7-9, the J gene TRBJ2-7, with D possibly matching TRBD2 (5 bases). The V gene lost 5 bases and the J gene lost 3 bases, with 11 bases spanning the gap. The CDR3 sequence is 13 residues long. Per germline, CDR1 SEHNR and CDR2 FQNEAQ (reference sequence). The CDR3 is CASSGGRSYEQYF. The CDR3 DNA sequence: TGTGCCAGCAGCGGAGGACGGAGCTACGAGCAGTACTTC.